This TCR beta chain was identified during a study of cytomegalovirus exposure and HLA in healthy donors. Notes on the study in general: The study recorded 150 to 200 TCR beta chains that were cytomegalovirus-associated.

In the case of this clone: Its antigen is unidentified.

V lost 7 bases to trimming and J lost 2 bases, with 11 bases between them. The CDR3 consists of 14 residues. The germline CDR1 and CDR2 sequences are MNHNS and SASEGT. In the PCR, 60 Vbeta and 13 Jbeta primers were used. Generated by immunoSEQ multiplex PCR, the TCRdb table keeps only in-frame clones and is missing some. This table has 95,000 to 150,000 clones, 80% appearing once. This receptor was identified in a female donor in good health and CMV-seropositive. The sample consisted of PBMCs. The chain recombines TRBV6-1 with TRBJ2-2; tentative D call: TRBD1 (6 bases). This CDR3 reads CASNGQPNTGELFF. As DNA, the CDR3 is TGTGCCAGCAACGGACAGCCCAACACCGGGGAGCTGTTTTTT.